The rows below give T cell receptor beta chains drawn from one sample of a study of blood T cell repertoires in COVID-19. Generated by immunoSEQ multiplex PCR, the TCRdb table keeps only in-frame clones and is missing some. Found here are just over 95,000 clones, about four fifths of them singletons; the top ten hold about 20%. Sequencing was performed on peripheral blood. The receptors come from an elderly man with acute or convalescent COVID-19. Both conserved end residues are part of each CDR3. D genes are given only for firm matches. Size is stated for part of the rows, as once, few or many counts, or as a class when the clone is expanded.

v_call,clone_size,j_call,d_call,cdr3_aa,cdr3_nt
TRBV9,NA,TRBJ2-2,NA,CASSVGEVAGELFF,TGTGCCAGCAGCGTAGGGGAGGTCGCCGGGGAGCTGTTTTTT
TRBV19,NA,TRBJ2-7,TRBD1,CATSTGGTYEQYF,TGTGCCACTTCGACAGGGGGAACCTACGAGCAGTACTTC
TRBV28,NA,TRBJ2-2,TRBD1,CASSFSFLRQGETGELFF,TGTGCCAGCAGTTTCTCTTTCTTAAGACAGGGAGAAACCGGGGAGCTGTTTTTT
TRBV11-2,NA,TRBJ1-4,TRBD1,CASSDRVANEKLFF,TGTGCCAGCAGCGACAGGGTGGCTAATGAAAAACTGTTTTTT
TRBV10-3,NA,TRBJ2-5,NA,CAISAGKETQYF,TGTGCCATCAGTGCAGGGAAAGAGACCCAGTACTTC
TRBV7-2,once,TRBJ2-1,TRBD2,CASSLLGGRYREQFF,TGTGCCAGCAGCTTATTAGGCGGGAGGTATCGTGAGCAGTTCTTC
TRBV11-2,NA,TRBJ1-2,NA,CASSTRTDNYGYTF,TGTGCCAGCAGCACCCGGACAGATAACTATGGCTACACCTTC
TRBV7-7,NA,TRBJ2-5,TRBD1,CASSPQGQNQETQYF,TGTGCCAGCAGCCCCCAGGGACAGAACCAAGAGACCCAGTACTTC
TRBV7-2,NA,TRBJ2-5,TRBD2,CASRPTSGGAETQYF,TGTGCCAGCAGGCCGACTAGCGGGGGGGCGGAGACCCAGTACTTC
TRBV5-1,NA,TRBJ1-1,TRBD1,CASSLGTGLNTEAFF,TGCGCCAGCAGCCTGGGGACAGGGCTGAACACTGAAGCTTTCTTT
TRBV29-1,NA,TRBJ1-1,TRBD1,CSAGQGLNEAFF,TGCAGCGCGGGACAGGGGTTGAACGAAGCTTTCTTT
TRBV29-1,NA,TRBJ2-2,TRBD2,CSVEARTSGSVNTGELFF,TGCAGCGTTGAAGCCCGGACTAGCGGGAGTGTGAACACCGGGGAGCTGTTTTTT
TRBV6-2/TRBV6-3,few,TRBJ1-5,NA,CASSYDSRKNQPQHF,TGTGCCAGCAGTTACGACAGTAGGAAAAATCAGCCCCAGCATTTT
TRBV7-2,NA,TRBJ2-5,NA,CASSLGPRETQYF,TGTGCCAGCAGCTTAGGGCCGAGGGAGACCCAGTACTTC
TRBV6-6,NA,TRBJ2-7,TRBD1,CASSTITGGSYEQYF,TGTGCCAGCAGTACTATAACAGGGGGCTCCTACGAGCAGTACTTC
TRBV11-2,few,TRBJ2-7,NA,CASSPLRGQNEQYF,TGTGCCAGCAGCCCCCTGCGAGGACAGAATGAGCAGTACTTC
TRBV5-6,NA,TRBJ2-1,TRBD2,CASSLGAGGYNEQFF,TGTGCCAGCAGCTTGGGAGCGGGGGGTTACAATGAGCAGTTCTTC
TRBV2,few,TRBJ2-3,NA,CASRDSFSTDTQYF,TGTGCCAGCAGGGACAGTTTTAGCACAGATACGCAGTATTTT
TRBV9,NA,TRBJ2-5,TRBD1,CASSVSGQGALETQYF,TGTGCCAGCAGCGTAAGTGGACAGGGGGCTCTAGAGACCCAGTACTTC
TRBV19,NA,TRBJ1-1,NA,CASSVPGRNTEAFF,TGTGCCAGTAGTGTCCCGGGAAGGAACACTGAAGCTTTCTTT
TRBV5-4,NA,TRBJ1-1,TRBD1,CASSVGQGGEAFF,TGTGCCAGCAGCGTCGGACAGGGAGGTGAAGCTTTCTTT
TRBV6-2/TRBV6-3,NA,TRBJ1-5,TRBD1,CASSVRGNRPQHF,TGTGCCAGCAGTGTCAGGGGGAACCGGCCCCAGCATTTT
TRBV19,NA,TRBJ2-1,TRBD1,CASSMGQGISYNEQFF,TGTGCCAGTAGTATGGGACAGGGGATCTCCTACAATGAGCAGTTCTTC
TRBV5-1,NA,TRBJ1-1,TRBD1,CASSPVDRGTEAFF,TGCGCCAGCAGCCCGGTCGACAGGGGCACTGAAGCTTTCTTT
TRBV11-3,once,TRBJ2-1,NA,CASSSNSNEQFF,TGTGCCAGCAGCTCAAATTCCAATGAGCAGTTCTTC
TRBV6-6,NA,TRBJ1-1,NA,CASSSRDTEAFF,TGTGCCAGCAGTTCCCGGGATACTGAAGCTTTCTTT
TRBV14,NA,TRBJ2-6,NA,CASSQGRRISGANVLTF,TGTGCCAGCAGCCAGGGCAGACGTATCTCCGGGGCCAACGTCCTGACTTTC
TRBV12-3/TRBV12-4,NA,TRBJ1-1,TRBD1,CASKRTGYTEAFF,TGTGCCAGCAAAAGGACAGGGTACACTGAAGCTTTCTTT
TRBV10-3,few,TRBJ2-2,TRBD2,CAISSLAGGGELFF,TGTGCCATCAGTTCCCTAGCGGGAGGCGGGGAGCTGTTTTTT
TRBV6-5,once,TRBJ1-4,NA,CASSSGELTGGEKLFF,TGTGCCAGCAGTTCAGGAGAGCTCACGGGGGGTGAAAAACTGTTTTTT
TRBV14,once,TRBJ2-7,NA,CASSLVRANEQYF,TGTGCCAGCAGCCTGGTGAGGGCAAACGAGCAGTACTTC
TRBV2,NA,TRBJ1-6,TRBD1,CASRTGGNNSPLHF,TGTGCCAGCAGAACAGGGGGGAATAATTCACCCCTCCACTTT
TRBV28,NA,TRBJ2-3,NA,CASSLRGGTADTQYF,TGTGCCAGCAGTTTAAGGGGCGGGACAGCAGATACGCAGTATTTT